This T cell receptor (beta chain) was identified in a study of T-cell reconstitution after alpha-beta-depleted transplantation in children. Study conclusions and caveats: Where some patients showed high TCRbeta diversity at day 60, it came from recipient T cells and thymic progenitors that had survived. Reports say that about two months after transplant, the alpha-beta T cells came out of several hundred graft clones that had expanded. Most T-cell counts and diversity one year after the transplant came from T cells that were newly produced.

Trimming left V 5 bases short and J 8 bases short, with 15 bases between. Germline assignment: CDR1 SGHTA and CDR2 FQGNSA. This CDR3 contains 13 residues. The authors prepared the TCRbeta library with unique molecular identifiers. TCRdb passed the PCR reads through MiXCR, listing each CDR3 protein once. The sample records some 140,000 distinct CDR3 sequences, about a tenth being singletons. This clonotype has a count of ten or more. Its target is unknown. Source: PBMCs, mostly from graft donor cells, taken 180 days after TCRalphabeta/CD19-depleted stem cell transplant. This clonotype was sampled from a girl under two years old who had a stem cell transplant for combined immunodeficiency, so the T cells may come from the graft donor. J is TRBJ1-2 and V is TRBV7-2, with D maybe TRBD1 (5 bases). The CDR3 spells CASSTEGRRGYTF. The CDR3 DNA sequence: TGTGCCAGCAGCACCGAGGGGCGCAGAGGCTACACCTTC.